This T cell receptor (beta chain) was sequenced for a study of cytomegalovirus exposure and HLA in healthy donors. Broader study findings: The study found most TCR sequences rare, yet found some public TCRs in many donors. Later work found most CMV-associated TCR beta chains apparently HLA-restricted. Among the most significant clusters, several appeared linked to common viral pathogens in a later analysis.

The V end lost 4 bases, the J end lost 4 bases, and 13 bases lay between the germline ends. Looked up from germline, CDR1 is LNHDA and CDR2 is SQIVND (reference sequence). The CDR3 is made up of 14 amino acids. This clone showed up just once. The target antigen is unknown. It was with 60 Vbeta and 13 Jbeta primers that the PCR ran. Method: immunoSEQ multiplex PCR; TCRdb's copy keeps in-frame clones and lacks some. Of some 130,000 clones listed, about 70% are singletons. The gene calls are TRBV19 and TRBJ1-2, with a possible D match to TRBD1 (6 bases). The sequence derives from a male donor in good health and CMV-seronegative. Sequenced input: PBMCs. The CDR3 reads CASSTTGELYGYTF. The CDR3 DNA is TGTGCCAGTAGTACGACAGGCGAACTCTATGGCTACACCTTC.